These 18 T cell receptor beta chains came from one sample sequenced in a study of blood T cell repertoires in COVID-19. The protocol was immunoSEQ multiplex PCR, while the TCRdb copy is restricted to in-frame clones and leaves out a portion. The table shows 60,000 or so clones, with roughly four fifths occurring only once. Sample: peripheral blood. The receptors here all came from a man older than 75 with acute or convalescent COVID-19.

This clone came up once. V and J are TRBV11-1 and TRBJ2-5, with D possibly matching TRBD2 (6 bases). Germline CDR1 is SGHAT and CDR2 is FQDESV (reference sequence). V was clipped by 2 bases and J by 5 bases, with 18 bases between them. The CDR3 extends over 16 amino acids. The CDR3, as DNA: TGTGCCAGCAGCTTAACGGGAGACGGGGCGGGGGAGACCCAGTACTTC. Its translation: CASSLTGDGAGETQYF.

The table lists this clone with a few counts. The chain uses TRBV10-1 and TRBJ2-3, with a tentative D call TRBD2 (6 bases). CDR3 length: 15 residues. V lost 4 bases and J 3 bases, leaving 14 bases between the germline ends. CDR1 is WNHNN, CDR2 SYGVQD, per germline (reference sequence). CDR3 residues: CASSVRSGPTDTQYF. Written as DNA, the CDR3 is TGCGCCAGCAGTGTAAGGAGCGGGCCTACAGATACGCAGTATTTT.

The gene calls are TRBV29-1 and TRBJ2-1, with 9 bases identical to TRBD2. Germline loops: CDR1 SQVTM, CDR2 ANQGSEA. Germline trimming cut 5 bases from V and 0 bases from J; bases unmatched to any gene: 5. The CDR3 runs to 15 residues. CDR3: CSVLQRGASYNEQFF. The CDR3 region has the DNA TGCAGCGTTCTTCAGCGGGGGGCCTCCTACAATGAGCAGTTCTTC.

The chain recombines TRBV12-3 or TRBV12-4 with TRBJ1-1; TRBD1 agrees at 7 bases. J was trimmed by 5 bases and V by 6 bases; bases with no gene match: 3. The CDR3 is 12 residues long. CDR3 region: CASRQGRTEAFF. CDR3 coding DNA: TGTGCCAGCAGACAGGGGAGAACTGAAGCTTTCTTT.

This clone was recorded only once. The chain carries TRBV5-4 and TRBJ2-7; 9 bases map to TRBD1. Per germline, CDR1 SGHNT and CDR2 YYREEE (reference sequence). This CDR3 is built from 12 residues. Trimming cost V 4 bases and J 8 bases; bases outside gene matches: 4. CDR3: CASSRDRVQQYF. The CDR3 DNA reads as TGTGCCAGCAGCCGGGACAGGGTACAGCAGTACTTC.

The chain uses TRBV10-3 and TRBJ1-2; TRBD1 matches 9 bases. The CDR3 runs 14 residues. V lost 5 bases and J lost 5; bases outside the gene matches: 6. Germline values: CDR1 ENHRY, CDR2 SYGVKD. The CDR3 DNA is TGTGCCATCAGTAATAAGGGACAGGGATATGGCTACACCTTC. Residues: CAISNKGQGYGYTF.

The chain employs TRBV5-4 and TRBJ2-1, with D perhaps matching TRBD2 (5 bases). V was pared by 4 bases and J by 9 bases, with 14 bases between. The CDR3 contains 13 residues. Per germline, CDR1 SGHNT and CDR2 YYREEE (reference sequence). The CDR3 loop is CASSQDFLSEQFF. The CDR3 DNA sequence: TGTGCCAGCAGCCAGGACTTCCTAAGTGAGCAGTTCTTC.

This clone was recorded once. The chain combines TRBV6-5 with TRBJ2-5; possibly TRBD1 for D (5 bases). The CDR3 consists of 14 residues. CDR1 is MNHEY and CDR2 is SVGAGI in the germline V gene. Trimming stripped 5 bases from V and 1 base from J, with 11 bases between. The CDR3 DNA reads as TGTGCCAGCAGTCCGCGACAGAGCCAAGAGACCCAGTACTTC. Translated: CASSPRQSQETQYF.

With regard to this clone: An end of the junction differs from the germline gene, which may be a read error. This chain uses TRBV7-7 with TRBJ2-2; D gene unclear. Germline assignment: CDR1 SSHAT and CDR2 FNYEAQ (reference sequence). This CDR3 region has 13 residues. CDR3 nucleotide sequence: TGTGCTAGCAGCCGCACACAGACCGGGGAGCTGTTTTTT. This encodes CASSRTQTGELFF.

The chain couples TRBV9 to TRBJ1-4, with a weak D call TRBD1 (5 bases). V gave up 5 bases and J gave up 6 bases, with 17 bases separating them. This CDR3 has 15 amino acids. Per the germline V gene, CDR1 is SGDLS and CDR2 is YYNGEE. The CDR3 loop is CASRPSTAPHEKLFF. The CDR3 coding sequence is TGTGCCAGCAGGCCCTCGACAGCACCCCATGAAAAACTGTTTTTT.

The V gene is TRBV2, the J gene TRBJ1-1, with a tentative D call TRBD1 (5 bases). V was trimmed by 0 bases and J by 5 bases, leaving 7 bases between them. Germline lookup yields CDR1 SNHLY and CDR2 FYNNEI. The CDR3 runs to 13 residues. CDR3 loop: CASSEAPGTEAFF. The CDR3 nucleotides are TGTGCCAGCAGTGAAGCCCCAGGGACTGAAGCTTTCTTT.

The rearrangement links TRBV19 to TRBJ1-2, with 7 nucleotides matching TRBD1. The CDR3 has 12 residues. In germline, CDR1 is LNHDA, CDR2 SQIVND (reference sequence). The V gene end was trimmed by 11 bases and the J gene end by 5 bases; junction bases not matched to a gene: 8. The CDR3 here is CAGSGTEYGYTF. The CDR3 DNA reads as TGTGCCGGCTCCGGGACAGAGTATGGCTACACCTTC.

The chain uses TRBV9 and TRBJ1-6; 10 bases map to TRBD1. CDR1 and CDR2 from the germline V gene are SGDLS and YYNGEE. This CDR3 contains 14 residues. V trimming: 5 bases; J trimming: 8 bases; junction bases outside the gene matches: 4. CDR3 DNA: TGTGCCAGCAGTGGGGGACAGGGGTATTCACCCCTCCACTTT. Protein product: CASSGGQGYSPLHF. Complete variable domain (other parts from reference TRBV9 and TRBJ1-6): DSGVTQTPKHLITATGQRVTLRCSPRSGDLSVYWYQQSLDQGLQFLIQYYNGEERAKGNILERFSAQQFPDLHSELNLSSLELGDSALYFCASSGGQGYSPLHFGNGTRLTVT.

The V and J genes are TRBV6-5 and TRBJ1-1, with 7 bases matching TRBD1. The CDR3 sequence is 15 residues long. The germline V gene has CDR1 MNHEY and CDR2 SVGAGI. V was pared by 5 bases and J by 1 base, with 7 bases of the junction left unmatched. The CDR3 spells CASSPTGTANTEAFF. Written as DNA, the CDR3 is TGTGCCAGCAGTCCGACTGGGACAGCGAACACTGAAGCTTTCTTT.

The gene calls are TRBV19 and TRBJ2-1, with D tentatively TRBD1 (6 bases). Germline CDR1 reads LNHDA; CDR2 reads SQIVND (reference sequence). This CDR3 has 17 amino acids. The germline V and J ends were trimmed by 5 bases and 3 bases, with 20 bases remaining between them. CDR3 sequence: CASSLRPTGSYYNEQFF. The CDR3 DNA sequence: TGTGCCAGTAGTCTCCGCCCCACAGGGAGTTACTACAATGAGCAGTTCTTC.

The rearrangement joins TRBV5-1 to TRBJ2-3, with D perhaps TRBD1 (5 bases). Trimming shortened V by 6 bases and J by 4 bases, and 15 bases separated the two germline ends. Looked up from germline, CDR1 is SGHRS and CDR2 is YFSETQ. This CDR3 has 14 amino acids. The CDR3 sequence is CASMKWQGPDTQYF. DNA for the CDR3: TGCGCCAGCATGAAGTGGCAGGGCCCAGATACGCAGTATTTT.

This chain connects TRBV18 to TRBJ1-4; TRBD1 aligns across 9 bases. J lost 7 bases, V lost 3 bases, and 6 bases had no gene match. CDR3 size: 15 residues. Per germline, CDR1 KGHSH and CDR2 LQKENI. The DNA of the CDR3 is TGTGCCAGCTCACCGTTGGGACAGGGAGGTGAAAAACTGTTTTTT. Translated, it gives CASSPLGQGGEKLFF.

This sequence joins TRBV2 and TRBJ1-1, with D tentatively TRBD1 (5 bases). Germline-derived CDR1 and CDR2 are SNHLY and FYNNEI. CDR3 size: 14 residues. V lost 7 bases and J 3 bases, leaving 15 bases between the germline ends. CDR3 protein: CASKGAAWDTEAFF. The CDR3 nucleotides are TGTGCCAGCAAAGGGGCTGCTTGGGACACTGAAGCTTTCTTT.